Below, 8 T cell receptor beta chains from the same sample are listed, as sequenced in a study of T cell responses to AZD1222 COVID-19 vaccine. Repertoires were generated with immunoSEQ multiplex PCR, while TCRdb's copy carries only in-frame clones and drops some. The sample has around 140,000 clones, more than 85% seen once. Sequenced here: peripheral blood, sampled after recovery from COVID-19. The origin of the receptors is an adult who had recovered from COVID-19.

This rearrangement joins TRBV28 to TRBJ1-5, with a possible D match to TRBD1 (5 bases). Germline assignment: CDR1 MDHEN and CDR2 SYDVKM. The CDR3 loop spans 17 amino acids. V lost 0 bases to trimming and J lost 0 bases, with 12 bases between them. CDR3 coding DNA: TGTGCCAGCAGTTTATGGGGGGGAGATGATAGCAATCAGCCCCAGCATTTT. Protein: CASSLWGGDDSNQPQHF.

This chain connects TRBV20-1 to TRBJ2-3; no firm D call. The length of the CDR3 is 15 residues. The V end lost 3 bases, the J end lost 1 base, and 14 bases lay between the germline ends. CDR1 is DFQATT and CDR2 is SNEGSKA in the germline V gene (reference sequence). CDR3 coding DNA: TGCAGTGCTAGTTCGCGAGGTTATGGCACAGATACGCAGTATTTT. Protein sequence: CSASSRGYGTDTQYF.

The gene calls are TRBV29-1 and TRBJ1-2; no reliable D call. Per germline, CDR1 SQVTM and CDR2 ANQGSEA. The CDR3 sequence is 9 residues long. Deletions cut 3 bases from V and 10 bases from J, with 6 bases between. CDR3 sequence: CSVDSYYTF. The CDR3 coding sequence is TGCAGCGTTGATAGTTACTACACCTTC. Full variable domain (outside the CDR3, taken from reference TRBV29-1 and TRBJ1-2): SAVISQKPSRDICQRGTSLTIQCQVDSQVTMMFWYRQQPGQSLTLIATANQGSEATYESGFVIDKFPISRPNLTFSTLTVSNMSPEDSSIYLCSVDSYYTFGSGTRLTVV.

The chain carries TRBV15 and TRBJ1-2, with D possibly matching TRBD1 (6 bases). Germline-derived CDR1 and CDR2 are LNHNV and YYDKDF (reference sequence). Trimming left V 0 bases short and J 3 bases short, with 20 bases between. The CDR3 loop spans 18 amino acids. CDR3 sequence (DNA): TGTGCCACCAGCAGAGATGGTGGATCGGGACACTTAGACTATGGCTACACCTTC. It translates to CATSRDGGSGHLDYGYTF.

This clone was seen a handful of times. The CDR3 here is CASSLGTTGELFF. CDR3 bases: TGTGCCAGCAGTTTGGGGACCACCGGGGAGCTGTTTTTT. The chain combines TRBV27 with TRBJ2-2; D could derive from TRBD1 or TRBD2 (5 bases each). The CDR3 contains 13 residues. The V gene lost 3 bases and the J gene lost 4 bases, with 6 bases spanning the gap. Germline V gives CDR1 MNHEY, CDR2 SMNVEV (reference sequence).

The V call is TRBV20-1, the J call TRBJ1-5; D perhaps matches TRBD1 (5 bases). The CDR3 runs 14 residues. V dropped 3 bases and J dropped 3 bases, with 12 bases sitting between them. The germline CDR1 and CDR2 sequences are DFQATT and SNEGSKA (reference sequence). CDR3 coding DNA: TGCAGTGCTAGTGGGGGATGGGACAATCAGCCCCAGCATTTT. Protein product: CSASGGWDNQPQHF.

The chain carries TRBV7-9 and TRBJ2-5; 10 bases agree with TRBD2. J lost 2 bases, V lost 5 bases, and 8 bases had no gene match. This CDR3 spans 16 amino acids. Germline assignment: CDR1 SEHNR and CDR2 FQNEAQ (reference sequence). The CDR3 here is CASSPIGLADQETQYF. The CDR3, as DNA: TGTGCCAGCAGCCCAATAGGACTAGCGGATCAAGAGACCCAGTACTTC.

The V call is TRBV19, the J call TRBJ2-2; tentatively, D is TRBD1 (5 bases). Germline loops: CDR1 LNHDA, CDR2 SQIVND (reference sequence). The CDR3 totals 15 residues. Trimming took 7 bases from V and 0 from J, leaving 12 bases between them. CDR3 in amino acids: CASKLVGANTGELFF. The CDR3 region has the DNA TGTGCCAGTAAACTTGTAGGGGCGAACACCGGGGAGCTGTTTTTT. The complete variable domain, with remaining parts taken from reference TRBV19 and TRBJ2-2, reads DGGITQSPKYLFRKEGQNVTLSCEQNLNHDAMYWYRQDPGQGLRLIYYSQIVNDFQKGDIAEGYSVSREKKESFPLTVTSAQKNPTAFYLCASKLVGANTGELFFGEGSRLTVL.